This is a list of T cell receptor beta chains from one sample in a study of tumor-infiltrating lymphocytes in localized non-small cell lung cancer. Measured with immunoSEQ multiplex PCR; TCRdb has only the in-frame clones, and not every one. The sample holds under 3,500 clones; less than 75% are singletons and the top ten take 9.5% to 10%. Sequenced input: uninvolved lung tissue not adjacent to the tumor. The receptors were sampled from a human donor with non-small cell lung cancer. Both conserved end residues are part of each CDR3. A D gene is named only where the DNA matches it firmly. Not every row has a clone size; where given, it reads once, few, many or a size class.

V gene	D gene	clone size	J gene	CDR3 protein	CDR3 DNA
TRBV4-1	TRBD1	few	TRBJ2-3	CASSQDPGQGSDTQYF	TGCGCCAGCAGCCAAGATCCTGGACAGGGGTCAGATACGCAGTATTTT
TRBV6-5	NA	NA	TRBJ2-3	CASRADTQYF	TGTGCCAGCAGGGCAGATACGCAGTATTTT
TRBV5-1	NA	NA	TRBJ2-2	CASSRRQGIEAGELFF	TGCGCCAGCAGCCGGCGGCAGGGAATCGAGGCCGGGGAGCTGTTTTTT
TRBV29-1	TRBD2	NA	TRBJ2-7	CSVRGLAGREQYF	TGCAGCGTCCGAGGGCTAGCGGGACGCGAGCAGTACTTC
TRBV27	TRBD2	few	TRBJ2-7	CASSLTSGSYEQYF	TGTGCCAGCAGTTTAACTAGCGGGAGTTACGAGCAGTACTTC
TRBV28	NA	few	TRBJ2-1	CATLRASDNEQFF	TGTGCCACCCTGCGGGCTAGCGACAATGAGCAGTTCTTC
TRBV9	TRBD2	NA	TRBJ2-7	CASSFGTSGSYEQYF	TGTGCCAGCAGCTTTGGGACTAGCGGGAGCTACGAGCAGTACTTC
TRBV9	NA	NA	TRBJ2-2	CASSVFMSSGTGELFF	TGTGCCAGCAGCGTATTTATGAGCTCGGGCACCGGGGAGCTGTTTTTT
TRBV30	NA	NA	TRBJ1-2	CAWSGRDSGGYTF	TGTGCCTGGAGTGGTAGGGACTCCGGTGGCTACACCTTC
TRBV7-9	NA	large	TRBJ1-2	CASSSSRDRYNGYTF	TGTGCCAGCAGCTCAAGCCGAGACAGATATAATGGCTACACCTTC
TRBV30	TRBD1	NA	TRBJ1-2	CAWGQGTNYGYTF	TGTGCCTGGGGACAGGGGACTAACTATGGCTACACCTTC
TRBV7-6	TRBD2	NA	TRBJ2-1	CASSSGGRSGSDYNEQFF	TGTGCCAGCAGCTCCGGGGGCAGAAGCGGGAGCGATTACAATGAGCAGTTCTTC
TRBV19	TRBD1	few	TRBJ1-2	CASSSRPGQGDYGYTF	TGTGCCAGTAGTTCCCGACCGGGACAGGGAGACTATGGCTACACCTTC
TRBV7-2	TRBD1	NA	TRBJ2-2	CASSKGGGEGIGELFF	TGTGCCAGCAGCAAAGGGGGCGGTGAAGGCATCGGGGAGCTGTTTTTT
TRBV5-8	NA	few	TRBJ2-3	CASSPLGFFTDTQYF	TGTGCCAGCAGCCCCCTCGGCTTTTTCACAGATACGCAGTATTTT
TRBV2	NA	NA	TRBJ2-7	CASARGPGSFYEQYF	TGTGCCAGCGCTCGAGGGCCAGGGAGTTTCTACGAGCAGTACTTC
TRBV30	TRBD1	few	TRBJ2-1	CAWMGTGDNEQFF	TGTGCCTGGATGGGGACAGGGGACAATGAGCAGTTCTTC
TRBV19	NA	few	TRBJ2-2	CASSYANTGELFF	TGTGCCAGCTCCTATGCAAACACCGGGGAGCTGTTTTTT
TRBV30	NA	NA	TRBJ2-2	CAWSVLPHTPGGKNTGELFF	TGTGCCTGGAGTGTACTTCCCCACACGCCTGGGGGTAAAAACACCGGGGAGCTGTTTTTT
TRBV5-6	NA	NA	TRBJ2-1	CASSTGLYNEQFF	TGTGCCAGCAGCACGGGACTTTACAATGAGCAGTTCTTC
TRBV30	NA	NA	TRBJ2-7	CAWSVLYGRDYEQYF	TGTGCCTGGAGTGTACTTTACGGCAGGGACTACGAGCAGTACTTC
TRBV19	NA	NA	TRBJ1-5	CASSSSGTKSNQPQHF	TGTGCCAGTAGTTCCTCCGGGACAAAAAGCAATCAGCCCCAGCATTTT
TRBV19	NA	few	TRBJ1-2	CASRAGATYGYTF	TGTGCCAGCCGGGCAGGGGCAACCTATGGCTACACCTTC
TRBV7-3	NA	few	TRBJ2-2	CASSRQTGTGELFF	TGTGCCAGCAGCAGACAAACAGGGACCGGGGAGCTGTTTTTT
TRBV19	NA	NA	TRBJ2-6	CASSISFQSGANVLTF	TGTGCCAGTAGTATAAGCTTCCAATCTGGGGCCAACGTCCTGACTTTC
TRBV4-2	TRBD1	few	TRBJ1-4	CASSQDQGGGVEKLFF	TGTGCCAGCAGCCAAGATCAGGGAGGGGGCGTTGAAAAACTGTTTTTT
TRBV18	TRBD1	few	TRBJ2-1	CASSPNSGTGYVREQFF	TGTGCCAGCTCACCTAATTCCGGGACAGGTTATGTTCGGGAGCAGTTCTTC
TRBV4-1	NA	once	TRBJ2-2	CASSQDGGGNTGELFF	TGCGCCAGCAGCCAAGATGGGGGGGGCAACACCGGGGAGCTGTTTTTT
TRBV6-1	NA	NA	TRBJ2-6	CASSEPVTGANVLTF	TGTGCCAGCAGTGAACCGGTTACTGGGGCCAACGTCCTGACTTTC
TRBV27	NA	NA	TRBJ2-7	CASSLQGPSGEQYF	TGTGCCAGCAGTTTACAGGGGCCTTCGGGCGAGCAGTACTTC
TRBV28	NA	NA	TRBJ2-7	CASSFGSPYEQYF	TGTGCCAGCAGTTTCGGCAGTCCCTACGAGCAGTACTTC
TRBV29-1	NA	NA	TRBJ2-2	CSVDRGNTGELFF	TGCAGCGTTGACAGGGGGAACACCGGGGAGCTGTTTTTT
TRBV30	NA	NA	TRBJ1-1	CAWSLGSATEAFF	TGTGCCTGGAGTCTGGGGAGTGCCACTGAAGCTTTCTTT
TRBV7-9	NA	NA	TRBJ2-2	CASSTRHGELFF	TGTGCCAGCAGCACGAGGCACGGGGAGCTGTTTTTT
TRBV5-5	NA	NA	TRBJ1-2	CASSLGGYGYTF	TGTGCCAGCAGCTTGGGGGGCTATGGCTACACCTTC
TRBV29-1	NA	NA	TRBJ2-7	CSVEDTKHEQYF	TGCAGCGTTGAAGACACAAAACACGAGCAGTACTTC
TRBV6-1	NA	once	TRBJ2-7	CASSGLYEQYF	TGTGCCAGTAGCGGTTTGTACGAGCAGTACTTC